This TCR beta chain was captured by sequencing in a study of regulatory T cells in long-lasting Graves disease. Study observations and caveats: Persistent cases of Graves' showed reduced TCR diversity relative to newly diagnosed patients.

In this sample, this clonotype turned up many times. Its antigen is unknown. The time point here: persistent/refractory GD, antithyroid drugs over 5 years with positive TRAb. Generation of the TCR library employed RNA extracted from PBMCs. By American Thyroid Association guidelines, Graves' disease was diagnosed in the cohort. For TCR beta, libraries came from iRepertoire HTBI primers and Arm-PCR of CDR3 regions. TCRdb recomputed calls from the multiplex PCR reads with MiXCR, one row per CDR3 protein. The table has 300,000 or so distinct CDR3 sequences, roughly 21% seen once; the top ten hold less than 35%. The V end was cut by 3 bases, the J end by 4 bases, with 12 bases between. This CDR3 is built from 14 residues. Germline CDR1 is KGHSH and CDR2 is LQKENI.

This TCR was sampled from a female donor with Graves disease. The chain has TRBV18 and TRBJ1-1, with D possibly being TRBD1 (5 bases). The material was peripheral blood mononuclear cells (PBMCs), obtained when the disease was refractory, from a patient treated with antithyroid drugs. DNA for the CDR3: TGTGCCAGCTCACCTTACTCGGGGGGCACTGAAGCTTTCTTT. Translation gives CASSPYSGGTEAFF.